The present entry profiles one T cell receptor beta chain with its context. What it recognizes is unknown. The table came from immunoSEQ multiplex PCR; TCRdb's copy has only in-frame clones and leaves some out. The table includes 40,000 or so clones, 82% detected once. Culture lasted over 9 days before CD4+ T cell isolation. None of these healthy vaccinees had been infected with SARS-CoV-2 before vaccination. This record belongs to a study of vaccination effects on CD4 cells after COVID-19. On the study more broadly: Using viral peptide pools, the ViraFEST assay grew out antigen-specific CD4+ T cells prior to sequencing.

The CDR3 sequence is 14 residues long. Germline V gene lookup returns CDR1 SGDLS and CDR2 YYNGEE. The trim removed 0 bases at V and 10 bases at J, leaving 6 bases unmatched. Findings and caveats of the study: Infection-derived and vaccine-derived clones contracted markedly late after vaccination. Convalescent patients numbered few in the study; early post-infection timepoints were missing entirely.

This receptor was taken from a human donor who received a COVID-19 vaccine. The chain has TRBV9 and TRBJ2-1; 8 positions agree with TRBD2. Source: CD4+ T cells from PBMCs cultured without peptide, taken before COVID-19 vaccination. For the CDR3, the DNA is TGTGCCAGCAGCGTAGTGGGTAGCGGGGAAGAGCAGTTCTTC. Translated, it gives CASSVVGSGEEQFF.